A selection of T cell receptor beta chains follows, all from one sample in a study of blood T cells in healthy people across ages. Via MiXCR, TCRdb re-called the 5' RACE reads, giving one row per CDR3 protein. Of about 630,000 distinct CDR3 sequences listed, around 21% are singletons. Sequencing was performed on blood. The receptors were gathered from a man between 65 and 85 years old in good health. Both conserved end residues are part of each CDR3. The order of the fields is V gene, CDR3 protein.

V gene: TRBV9
CDR3 protein: CASSVDQLGETQYF

V gene: TRBV7-2
CDR3 protein: CASSLASARTQYF

V gene: TRBV5-6
CDR3 protein: CASSLAASGAGELFF

V gene: TRBV2
CDR3 protein: CASRSRVNIQYF

V gene: TRBV7-6
CDR3 protein: CASSLNLRGPSYEQYF

V gene: TRBV27
CDR3 protein: CASSFRGQGAMTEAFF

V gene: TRBV20-1
CDR3 protein: CSVYRDTQETQYF

V gene: TRBV2
CDR3 protein: CASSKQVNYGYTF

V gene: TRBV2
CDR3 protein: CASTEGLEGGVETQYF

V gene: TRBV12-3/TRBV12-4
CDR3 protein: CASSSGGGSFKETQYF

V gene: TRBV5-5
CDR3 protein: CASSFSATSTRTDAQYF

V gene: TRBV13
CDR3 protein: CASSSTGWGTNEKLFF

V gene: TRBV10-3
CDR3 protein: CAISAGTSGSHEQYF

V gene: TRBV12-3/TRBV12-4
CDR3 protein: CASNRDRILPHF

V gene: TRBV10-3
CDR3 protein: CAISPRGDQPQHF

V gene: TRBV7-9
CDR3 protein: CASSSRIGRTHDTDTQYF

V gene: TRBV28
CDR3 protein: CASCPGSGNTIYF

V gene: TRBV5-1
CDR3 protein: CASSLGRFLDEQYF